Presented here are 7 T cell receptor beta chains from one specimen sequenced in a study of blood T cell repertoires in COVID-19. Clones were sequenced by immunoSEQ multiplex PCR, and TCRdb holds only the in-frame ones, with some missing. This sample carries 150,000 or so clones, about 90% of them seen once, and the ten largest clones take 5.5% to 7.5%. Sequences were obtained from peripheral blood. These receptors originate from a man older than 75 with acute or convalescent COVID-19.

The chain combines TRBV5-1 with TRBJ1-4; 7 nucleotides align to TRBD1. Trimming took 0 bases from V and 8 from J; bases not matched to a gene: 10. The CDR3 covers 16 residues. The germline gives CDR1 SGHRS, CDR2 YFSETQ. Here the CDR3 reads CASSLEGGTGPEKLFF. CDR3 coding DNA: TGCGCCAGCAGCTTGGAAGGGGGCACCGGGCCAGAAAAACTGTTTTTT.

The gene calls are TRBV7-2 and TRBJ1-2; 8 bases fit TRBD1. This CDR3 has 14 amino acids. V shed 4 bases, J shed 4 bases, and the junction held 5 bases outside the gene matches. Germline loops: CDR1 SGHTA, CDR2 FQGNSA. This CDR3 is CASSSDRGPYGYTF. CDR3 nucleotides: TGTGCCAGCAGCTCCGACAGGGGCCCCTATGGCTACACCTTC.

The V gene is TRBV5-5, the J gene TRBJ1-4; D ambiguous. The CDR3 has 16 amino acids. V was cut by 3 bases and J by 0 bases, with 12 bases left in between. Germline assignment: CDR1 SGHKS and CDR2 YYEKEE (reference sequence). CDR3 residues: CASSWSPDSTNEKLFF. The CDR3 nucleotides read TGTGCCAGCAGCTGGAGTCCAGATTCAACTAATGAAAAACTGTTTTTT.

The V gene is TRBV27, the J gene TRBJ2-5; 7 positions agree with TRBD2. The ends lost 4 bases at V and 2 bases at J; junction bases unmatched: 1. CDR3 length equals 13 residues. In germline, CDR1 is MNHEY, CDR2 SMNVEV (reference sequence). The CDR3 protein is CASSSGLQETQYF. DNA for the CDR3: TGTGCCAGCAGTTCGGGACTACAAGAGACCCAGTACTTC.

As for this clone: The junction departs from the called germline gene at one end, perhaps through a read error. The chain links TRBV12-3 or TRBV12-4 to TRBJ1-4; D not certain. This CDR3 spans 10 amino acids. The CDR3 spells CASNLEGRPF. CDR3 DNA: TGTGCCAGCAACCTGGAGGGTAGACCTTTT.

This clone occurred once. This chain joins TRBV20-1 and TRBJ2-1; maybe TRBD1 (5 bases). The V end was cut by 3 bases, the J end by 6 bases, with 15 bases between. In germline, CDR1 is DFQATT, CDR2 SNEGSKA (reference sequence). This CDR3 comprises 14 residues. The CDR3 here is CSASSSSGANEQFF. The CDR3 DNA reads as TGCAGTGCTAGTTCGTCTAGTGGGGCCAATGAGCAGTTCTTC.

This sequence joins TRBV7-8 and TRBJ2-5; perhaps TRBD1 as D (6 bases). Germline V CDR1 and CDR2: SGHVS, FQNEAQ. Between the trimmed V and J ends, which lost 3 bases and 2 bases, there was a span of 10 bases. The CDR3 length is 14 residues. The CDR3 protein is CASSLGTLQETQYF. In nucleotides, the CDR3 is TGTGCCAGCAGCTTGGGGACACTACAAGAGACCCAGTACTTC.